A single sample gave rise to the 32 T cell receptor beta chains below, sequenced in a study of T cells in Graves' hyperthyroidism and ophthalmopathy. The source material, RNA transcripts, was used to amplify TCR beta CDR3 regions. During a first-round RT-PCR of the TCR CDR3, the HTBI primer set was used. TCRdb analysed the multiplex PCR reads with MiXCR anew, one entry per CDR3 protein. The table has more than 500,000 distinct CDR3 sequences, around 16% seen once. The specimen sequenced was blood. All receptors come from a woman under 40 with Graves' ophthalmopathy.

The gene calls are TRBV6-1 and TRBJ1-1, with D tentatively TRBD1 (5 bases). Looked up from germline, CDR1 is MNHNS and CDR2 is SASEGT. The CDR3 is 13 amino acids. Deletions cut 3 bases from V and 5 bases from J, with 10 bases between. CDR3 sequence: CASSEAGGTEAFF. The CDR3 DNA follows: TGTGCCAGCAGTGAGGCGGGGGGGACTGAAGCTTTCTTT.

This chain joins TRBV7-9 and TRBJ1-1; tentative D call: TRBD1 (5 bases). The length of the CDR3 is 15 residues. Germline CDR1 is SEHNR and CDR2 is FQNEAQ (reference sequence). Deletions cut 0 bases from V and 2 bases from J, with 10 bases between. The CDR3 loop reads CASSLAQAFNTEAFF. The CDR3 coding sequence is TGTGCCAGCAGCTTAGCACAGGCTTTTAACACTGAAGCTTTCTTT.

This clonotype appeared many times. The CDR3 loop is CASSLAGQGSDEQFF. CDR3 in DNA: TGTGCCAGCAGCTTAGCTGGACAGGGTAGCGATGAGCAGTTCTTC. The J gene is TRBJ2-1, the V gene TRBV11-3; 8 nucleotides agree with TRBD1. CDR3 size: 15 residues. CDR1 and CDR2 (germline): SGHNT, YENEEA. The junction had 7 bases not matched to a gene; V was cut back by 1 base and J by 8 bases.

This clonotype was counted ten times or more. V gene TRBV30 combines with J gene TRBJ1-4; D unclear. The CDR3 contains 14 residues. Germline CDR1 and CDR2: GTSNPN and SVGIG (reference sequence). Trimming left V 0 bases short and J 10 bases short, with 15 bases between. The CDR3 sequence is CAWSVLASGAKLFF. The CDR3 nucleotides read TGTGCCTGGAGTGTACTAGCGTCGGGTGCAAAACTGTTTTTT. The full variable domain, with the rest looked up from reference TRBV30 and TRBJ1-4, is SQTIHQWPATLVQPVGSPLSLECTVEGTSNPNLYWYRQAAGRGLQLLFYSVGIGQISSEVPQNLSASRPQDRQFILSSKKLLLSDSGFYLCAWSVLASGAKLFFGSGTQLSVL.

At least ten counts were recorded for this clonotype. The chain joins TRBV6-6 to TRBJ2-7; possibly TRBD2 for D (6 bases). Trimming removed 2 bases at V and 5 bases at J, with 13 bases between. CDR1 is MNHNY, CDR2 SVGAGI, per germline (reference sequence). The CDR3 extends over 14 amino acids. The CDR3 here is CASSYRIGGDEQYF. DNA of the CDR3: TGTGCCAGCAGTTACCGTATCGGCGGGGACGAGCAGTACTTC.

This clonotype was detected ten times or more. The CDR3 is CASRPSHGTDTQYF. The CDR3 DNA reads as TGTGCCAGCAGACCCTCCCATGGCACAGATACGCAGTATTTT. J is TRBJ2-3 and V is TRBV12-3 or TRBV12-4; D uncertain. The germline V and J ends were trimmed by 6 bases and 1 base, with 11 bases remaining between them. This CDR3 has 14 residues.

This clonotype was seen once. The rearrangement uses TRBV28 and TRBJ2-7; D is undetermined. Trimming shortened V by 7 bases and J by 6 bases, and 13 bases separated the two germline ends. Looked up from germline, CDR1 is MDHEN and CDR2 is SYDVKM. This CDR3 has 12 amino acids. CDR3 nucleotides: TGTGCCAGCACCCCTAACCCCCCCGAGCAGTACTTC. It specifies CASTPNPPEQYF.

This clonotype was picked up many times. The chain is built from TRBV28 and TRBJ2-7; D call uncertain. V was cut by 4 bases and J by 1 base, with 17 bases left in between. CDR1 is MDHEN, CDR2 SYDVKM, per germline. This CDR3 has 16 amino acids. CDR3 nucleotide sequence: TGTGCCAGCAGTTACCCGATCAATGACGTATCCTACGAGCAGTACTTC. This gives the protein CASSYPINDVSYEQYF.

This clonotype was seen repeatedly, ten times or more. The chain recombines TRBV20-1 with TRBJ2-5; TRBD2 matches at 8 bases. The V gene's germline CDR1 is DFQATT and CDR2 SNEGSKA (reference sequence). J lost 4 bases, V lost 4 bases, and 11 bases had no gene match. The length of the CDR3 is 15 residues. Here the CDR3 reads CSAIGGRRESETQYF. DNA of the CDR3: TGCAGTGCTATAGGCGGGAGGCGAGAGTCAGAGACCCAGTACTTC.

The J gene is TRBJ1-5, the V gene TRBV18, with D hard to call. V dropped 0 bases and J dropped 1 base, with 13 bases sitting between them. The length of the CDR3 is 17 residues. CDR1 and CDR2 (germline): KGHSH, LQKENI. CDR3 coding DNA: TGTGCCAGCTCACCACCGACGGGGATTGGGAGCAATCAGCCCCAGCATTTT. This codes for CASSPPTGIGSNQPQHF.

This clonotype was detected a few times. The chain is built from TRBV29-1 and TRBJ1-4; D may be TRBD1 (5 bases). This CDR3 region has 14 residues. From germline, CDR1 is SQVTM and CDR2 ANQGSEA. Trimming removed 0 bases at V and 8 bases at J, with 13 bases between. CDR3 amino acids: CSVEDGSGQEKLFF. The CDR3 DNA reads TGCAGCGTTGAAGACGGTTCGGGGCAGGAAAAACTGTTTTTT.

About this clonotype itself: At one boundary the junction diverges from the germline segment, which might be a read error. V and J are TRBV6-1 and TRBJ1-2; 7 bases map to TRBD1. The germline CDR1 and CDR2 sequences are MNHNS and SASEGT. The length of the CDR3 is 14 residues. The CDR3 DNA reads TGTGCCGGCAGCCGAGGACAGGCCTCCTATGGCTACACCTTC. It is translated as CAGSRGQASYGYTF.

The V gene is TRBV9, the J gene TRBJ2-1; D not certain. CDR3 length: 15 residues. Germline lookup yields CDR1 SGDLS and CDR2 YYNGEE. The ends were cut back, 2 bases at V and 1 base at J, with 10 bases in the middle. The CDR3 here is CASSVADYSYNEQFF. CDR3 in DNA: TGTGCCAGCAGCGTCGCAGATTATTCCTACAATGAGCAGTTCTTC.

This clonotype was detected a few times. This chain links TRBV7-9 with TRBJ2-2; 7 bases agree with TRBD1. The CDR3 spans 16 residues. CDR1 is SEHNR and CDR2 is FQNEAQ in the germline V gene (reference sequence). V lost 9 bases and J lost 3; bases outside the gene matches: 13. Here the CDR3 reads CASRSGTDFYTGELFF. The CDR3 DNA is TGTGCCAGTCGATCCGGGACAGATTTTTACACCGGGGAGCTGTTTTTT.

This clonotype was observed at least ten times. This chain links TRBV7-2 with TRBJ2-3; 14 bases map to TRBD2. Germline V lookup: CDR1 SGHTA, CDR2 FQGNSA. V shed 5 bases and J 6 bases; nucleotides not matched to a gene: 4. The CDR3 length is 15 residues. The CDR3 DNA is TGTGCCAGCAGCCCGACTAGCGGGAGGGGGGATACGCAGTATTTT. Translated, it gives CASSPTSGRGDTQYF.

This clonotype has ten or more counts. V and J are TRBV7-2 and TRBJ1-5; possibly TRBD1 for D (5 bases). Germline CDR1 SGHTA, CDR2 FQGNSA. V was shortened by 1 base and J by 15 bases, with 16 bases between the two germline ends. This CDR3 has 13 amino acids. CDR3: CASSLGGKGFMHF. CDR3 in DNA: TGTGCCAGCAGCTTAGGGGGGAAAGGTTTTATGCATTTT.

This clonotype showed up many times. The chain combines TRBV6-1 with TRBJ1-2, with 9 bases identical to TRBD1. Germline V gives CDR1 MNHNS, CDR2 SASEGT. The CDR3 extends over 13 amino acids. Trimming took 9 bases from V and 5 from J; bases not matched to a gene: 7. For the CDR3, the DNA is TGTGCCAGTAAGACAGGGGGAGAGTATGGCTACACCTTC. Translation gives CASKTGGEYGYTF.

This clonotype was seen at least ten times. The V gene is TRBV6-1, the J gene TRBJ1-2; 7 nucleotides match TRBD1. This CDR3 spans 13 amino acids. Germline V gene data show CDR1 as MNHNS and CDR2 as SASEGT. The trim removed 7 bases at V and 5 bases at J, leaving 7 bases unmatched. The CDR3 loop reads CASTAGGFYGYTF. CDR3 sequence (DNA): TGTGCCAGCACTGCAGGGGGTTTTTATGGCTACACCTTC.

This clonotype was picked up a small number of times. The J gene is TRBJ2-6, the V gene TRBV7-3; D unclear. V lost 2 bases and J lost 4, with 3 bases in between. The CDR3 consists of 13 residues. The germline V gene encodes CDR1 SGHTA and CDR2 FQGTGA. CDR3 nucleotide sequence: TGTGCCAGCAGCTTAGACGGGGCCAACGTCCTGACTTTC. Protein product: CASSLDGANVLTF. The variable domain in full, completed from reference TRBV7-3 and TRBJ2-6, reads GAGVSQTPSNKVTEKGKYVELRCDPISGHTALYWYRQSLGQGPEFLIYFQGTGAADDSGLPNDRFFAVRPEGSVSTLKIQRTERGDSAVYLCASSLDGANVLTFGAGSRLTVL.

This clonotype was detected many times. CDR3 region: CASSSSAGAPYEQYF. CDR3 sequence (DNA): TGTGCCAGCAGCTCCTCAGCGGGAGCTCCCTACGAGCAGTACTTC. This sequence joins TRBV7-9 and TRBJ2-7, with 8 bases fitting TRBD2. Germline CDR1 is SEHNR and CDR2 is FQNEAQ (reference sequence). V gave up 4 bases and J gave up 2 bases; unmatched junction bases: 7. CDR3 size: 15 residues.

The chain employs TRBV28 and TRBJ1-5, with D perhaps matching TRBD1 (5 bases). The CDR3 covers 14 residues. The germline V gene encodes CDR1 MDHEN and CDR2 SYDVKM. The V end was cut by 3 bases, the J end by 6 bases, with 12 bases between. As DNA, the CDR3 is TGTGCCAGCAGTTTCTCCGGGGCGGGTCAGCCCCAGCATTTT. Translating it yields CASSFSGAGQPQHF.

The chain uses TRBV10-3 and TRBJ2-3; the match to TRBD2 covers 10 bases. The CDR3 extends over 16 amino acids. Trimming at V came to 10 bases and at J to 6 bases, leaving 16 bases not matched to a gene. Germline CDR1 and CDR2: ENHRY and SYGVKD. CDR3 sequence: CATNRRASGSGDTQYF. The CDR3 bases are TGTGCCACCAATCGTCGAGCTAGCGGGAGTGGGGATACGCAGTATTTT.

The sample holds a few counts of this clonotype. The gene calls are TRBV27 and TRBJ2-3, with D perhaps matching TRBD1 (6 bases). The CDR3 loop spans 14 amino acids. CDR1 MNHEY and CDR2 SMNVEV come from the germline V gene (reference sequence). V was pared by 4 bases and J by 6 bases, with 14 bases between. The CDR3 bases are TGTGCCAGCAGTTCCTACAGGGAGTGGGATACGCAGTATTTT. The encoded protein is CASSSYREWDTQYF.

This clonotype was recorded many times. The genes are TRBV5-1 and TRBJ2-7, with 15 positions matching TRBD2. CDR1 is SGHRS, CDR2 YFSETQ, per germline. Losses at the gene ends were 4 bases for V and 5 bases for J; bases not matched to a gene: 10. The CDR3 runs to 17 residues. The CDR3 sequence: CASSGGLAGGFRNEQYF. CDR3 bases: TGCGCCAGCAGCGGGGGACTAGCGGGAGGTTTTCGTAACGAGCAGTACTTC.

This clonotype was counted a few times. V and J are TRBV7-2 and TRBJ2-3; 7 bases align to TRBD2. The trim removed 5 bases at V and 5 bases at J, leaving 7 bases unmatched. Looked up from germline, CDR1 is SGHTA and CDR2 is FQGNSA. The CDR3 has 14 amino acids. CDR3 DNA sequence: TGTGCCAGCAGCCTCAGCGGGATCATAGATACGCAGTATTTT. It encodes CASSLSGIIDTQYF.

This clonotype was counted only a few times. This rearrangement joins TRBV5-6 to TRBJ1-1; TRBD1 might be the D (5 bases). V was shortened by 0 bases and J by 0 bases, with 9 bases between the two germline ends. Looked up from germline, CDR1 is SGHDT and CDR2 is YYEEEE. This CDR3 is 15 amino acids long. CDR3 in amino acids: CASSLVGAMNTEAFF. CDR3 bases: TGTGCCAGCAGCTTGGTTGGGGCCATGAACACTGAAGCTTTCTTT.

V and J are TRBV7-9 and TRBJ2-6; D gene unclear. Germline values: CDR1 SEHNR, CDR2 FQNEAQ (reference sequence). Trimming removed 3 bases at V and 0 bases at J, with 6 bases between. The CDR3 covers 15 residues. CDR3 amino acids: CASSFVSSGANVLTF. As DNA, the CDR3 is TGTGCCAGCAGCTTTGTTAGCTCTGGGGCCAACGTCCTGACTTTC.

This clonotype appeared a few times. This chain links TRBV4-2 with TRBJ2-1; TRBD2 aligns across 8 bases. The V gene end was trimmed by 1 base and the J gene end by 4 bases; junction bases not matched to a gene: 9. This CDR3 region has 17 residues. The germline gives CDR1 LGHNA, CDR2 YNFKEQ. CDR3 sequence reads: CASSQGQGLGTYNEQFF. CDR3 in DNA: TGTGCCAGCAGCCAAGGTCAGGGACTAGGAACGTACAATGAGCAGTTCTTC.

Points on this clonotype: With a much larger clone just one base away, this may be a read error. The chain employs TRBV12-3 or TRBV12-4 and TRBJ2-7; 10 nucleotides align to TRBD2. The CDR3 sequence is 18 residues long. Germline trimming cut 6 bases from V and 4 bases from J; bases unmatched to any gene: 18. For the CDR3, the DNA is TGTGCCAGCAGCCTAGGCGTCGCAGCGGGAGGGATTCGATACGAGCAGTACTTC. Its translation is CASSLGVAAGGIRYEQYF.

There are a few counts of this clonotype. The V call is TRBV7-2, the J call TRBJ2-2; tentative D call: TRBD2 (6 bases). The CDR3 contains 18 residues. Germline CDR1 SGHTA, CDR2 FQGNSA. V was clipped by 4 bases and J by 0 bases, with 18 bases between them. In nucleotides, the CDR3 is TGTGCCAGCAGCTCTTCTCTGCTTGCGGGGACGAACACCGGGGAGCTGTTTTTT. Protein sequence: CASSSSLLAGTNTGELFF.

Ten or more counts support this clonotype. This chain joins TRBV7-2 and TRBJ2-1; 9 nucleotides agree with TRBD1. The CDR3 has 15 residues. The J segment lost 5 bases and the V segment lost 8 bases, leaving 10 bases of the junction unmatched. Germline CDR1 reads SGHTA; CDR2 reads FQGNSA. In DNA, the CDR3 is TGTGCCAGCGGACGTCGGGACAGGGACCACAATGAGCAGTTCTTC. Translating it yields CASGRRDRDHNEQFF.

This clonotype came up a few times. The chain carries TRBV20-1 and TRBJ2-5, with 8 bases matching TRBD1. This CDR3 is built from 15 residues. CDR1 and CDR2 from the germline V gene are DFQATT and SNEGSKA (reference sequence). The V gene end was trimmed by 0 bases and the J gene end by 5 bases; junction bases not matched to a gene: 8. The CDR3: CSARDRQGIGETQYF. The CDR3 bases are TGCAGTGCTAGAGATCGACAGGGGATCGGGGAGACCCAGTACTTC.